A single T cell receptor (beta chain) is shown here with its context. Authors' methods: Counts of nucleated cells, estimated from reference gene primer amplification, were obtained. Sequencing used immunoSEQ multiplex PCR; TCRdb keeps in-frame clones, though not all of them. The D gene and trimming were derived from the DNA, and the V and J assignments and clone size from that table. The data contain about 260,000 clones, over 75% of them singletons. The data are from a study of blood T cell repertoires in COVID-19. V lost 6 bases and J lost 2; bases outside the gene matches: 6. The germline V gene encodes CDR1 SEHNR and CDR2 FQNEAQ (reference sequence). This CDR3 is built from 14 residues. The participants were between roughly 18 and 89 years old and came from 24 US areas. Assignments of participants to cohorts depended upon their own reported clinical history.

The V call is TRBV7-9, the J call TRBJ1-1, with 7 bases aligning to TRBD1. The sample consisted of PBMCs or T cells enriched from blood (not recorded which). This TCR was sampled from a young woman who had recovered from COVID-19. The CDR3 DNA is TGTGCCAGCAGGCCAGACAGGGTTAACACTGAAGCTTTCTTT. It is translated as CASRPDRVNTEAFF.